This passage covers 4 T cell receptor beta chains from one sample sequenced in a study of T cells after yellow fever vaccination. TCRdb re-derived calls from the 5' RACE reads in MiXCR, one entry per CDR3 protein. This table holds fewer than 650,000 distinct CDR3 sequences, 21% found once. This sample comprised PBMCs, obtained more than 20 days after the first yellow fever vaccination. Source of these receptors: a man younger than 30 who received the YFV17D yellow fever vaccine.

This clonotype was detected a few times. The V call is TRBV20-1, the J call TRBJ1-1, with D unresolved. Trimming took off 3 bases at V and 6 bases at J, with 14 bases between the two ends. Looked up from germline, CDR1 is DFQATT and CDR2 is SNEGSKA (reference sequence). The CDR3 runs 13 residues. The CDR3 spells CSASERLRAEAFF. The CDR3 nucleotides are TGCAGTGCTAGTGAACGATTGAGGGCTGAAGCTTTCTTT.

The rearrangement uses TRBV5-1 and TRBJ2-3, with D unresolved. Germline V gene lookup returns CDR1 SGHRS and CDR2 YFSETQ. This CDR3 has 13 residues. The germline V and J ends were trimmed by 0 bases and 5 bases, with 7 bases remaining between them. CDR3 nucleotide sequence: TGCGCCAGCAGCTTGGACAGCGTAGATACGCAGTATTTT. As protein: CASSLDSVDTQYF. The full variable domain, rest sourced from reference TRBV5-1 and TRBJ2-3, is KAGVTQTPRYLIKTRGQQVTLSCSPISGHRSVSWYQQTPGQGLQFLFEYFSETQRNKGNFPGRFSGRQFSNSRSEMNVSTLELGDSALYLCASSLDSVDTQYFGPGTRLTVL.

This clonotype has only a few counts. The genes are TRBV23-1 and TRBJ2-7; D uncertain. TRBV23-1 is an open reading frame whose function is uncertain. The CDR3 has 13 residues. Trimming took 5 bases from V and 2 from J, leaving 10 bases between them. DNA for the CDR3: TGCGCCAGCAGTACCCCCCAGACCTACGAGCAGTACTTC. Protein product: CASSTPQTYEQYF.

This clonotype was observed a handful of times. The chain combines TRBV5-1 with TRBJ1-2; D may be TRBD1 (5 bases). Trimming stripped 1 base from V and 5 bases from J, with 21 bases between. Per the germline V gene, CDR1 is SGHRS and CDR2 is YFSETQ. This CDR3 contains 17 residues. The DNA for the CDR3 is TGCGCCAGCAGCTTGAGGGGCGGTCTCAGCAGCGATTATGGCTACACCTTC. Translated: CASSLRGGLSSDYGYTF.